The 24 T cell receptor beta chains listed next were all sequenced from one sample in a study. Using its own MiXCR run on the 5' RACE reads, TCRdb lists one record per CDR3 protein. This sample has approximately 60,000 distinct CDR3 sequences, with less than 25% found just once. Sequencing was done on a sample of memory CD4+ T cells sorted from a lymph node. Stated subset: memory CD4+ T cells, CD4+CD45RO+CD25-. Source of these receptors: a female donor with breast cancer.

The chain uses TRBV20-1 and TRBJ1-3; the D is unclear. This CDR3 comprises 14 residues. Trimming left V 2 bases short and J 1 base short, with 9 bases between. Germline V lookup: CDR1 DFQATT, CDR2 SNEGSKA (reference sequence). CDR3 residues: CSARPPGSGNTIYF. The CDR3, as DNA: TGCAGTGCTAGACCTCCGGGATCTGGAAACACCATATATTTT.

Many counts were recorded for this clonotype. CDR3 amino acids: CASSPDSRDTQFF. CDR3 DNA sequence: TGCGCCAGCAGCCCCGACTCCCGGGACACCCAGTTCTTC. The rearrangement links TRBV5-1 to TRBJ2-5; perhaps TRBD1 as D (6 bases). The end of the DNA fits TRBJ2-1 better, so the J call may be wrong. The V gene's germline CDR1 is SGHRS and CDR2 YFSETQ. CDR3 size: 13 residues.

The chain is built from TRBV13 and TRBJ2-3; no reliable D call. V was shortened by 1 base and J by 2 bases, with 10 bases between the two germline ends. CDR3 length equals 15 residues. CDR1 and CDR2 (germline): PRHDT, FYEKMQ (reference sequence). CDR3 coding DNA: TGTGCCAGCAGCTTAGATGGCGGAGTCACAGATACGCAGTATTTT. Translation gives CASSLDGGVTDTQYF.

The genes are TRBV25-1 and TRBJ1-2, with TRBD1 identical over 7 bases. Germline-derived CDR1 and CDR2 are MGHDK and SYGVNS. The CDR3 is 14 amino acids. V shed 6 bases, J shed 5 bases, and the junction held 9 bases outside the gene matches. The CDR3 nucleotides read TGTGCCAGCAGATCTACTCAGGGGGGGTATGGCTACACCTTC. Amino acids: CASRSTQGGYGYTF.

As to this clonotype: A read error may be the cause here, since a much bigger clone is one base away. This chain links TRBV12-3 or TRBV12-4 with TRBJ1-2, with 7 bases lining up with TRBD1. The CDR3 is 13 residues long. The junction had 5 bases not matched to a gene; V was cut back by 3 bases and J by 7 bases. The CDR3: CASSFTGVCGYTF. CDR3 coding DNA: TGTGCCAGCAGTTTCACAGGGGTTTGTGGCTACACCTTC.

This clonotype was recorded a few times. The chain joins TRBV11-2 to TRBJ2-2; D might be TRBD2 (5 bases). The CDR3 runs 13 residues. V dropped 4 bases and J dropped 7 bases, with 10 bases sitting between them. Germline-derived CDR1 and CDR2 are SGHAT and FQNNGV. CDR3 bases: TGTGCCAGCAGCTCCCTCGCGGGCGGGGAGCTGTTTTTT. It translates to CASSSLAGGELFF.

This clonotype has a count of ten or more. The J gene is TRBJ1-6, the V gene TRBV6-5, with TRBD1 matching 9 bases. The CDR3 covers 16 residues. V lost 4 bases and J lost 8; bases outside the gene matches: 9. The germline CDR1 and CDR2 sequences are MNHEY and SVGAGI. In DNA form, the CDR3 reads TGTGCCAGCAGTTTCCTAACCGGGACAGGGTATTCACCCCTCCACTTT. Encoded protein: CASSFLTGTGYSPLHF.

The chain links TRBV5-1 to TRBJ2-3; 9 nucleotides match TRBD2. V trimming: 4 bases; J trimming: 4 bases; junction bases outside the gene matches: 19. This CDR3 is built from 19 residues. In germline, CDR1 is SGHRS, CDR2 YFSETQ. CDR3 sequence: CASSEVGRDSGRSADTQYF. The DNA for the CDR3 is TGCGCCAGCAGCGAGGTGGGGCGGGATAGCGGGAGATCGGCAGATACGCAGTATTTT.

This clonotype has at least ten counts. The chain links TRBV10-3 to TRBJ2-5, with TRBD2 identical over 7 bases. CDR3 length: 11 residues. Germline V gene data show CDR1 as ENHRY and CDR2 as SYGVKD. Trimming took 10 bases from V and 5 from J; bases not matched to a gene: 4. The CDR3 sequence: CATREEETQYF. The CDR3 DNA reads TGTGCCACCCGGGAGGAGGAGACCCAGTACTTC.

Only a few counts were recorded for this clonotype. The V and J genes are TRBV9 and TRBJ2-5, with no clear D. This CDR3 has 13 residues. The germline gives CDR1 SGDLS, CDR2 YYNGEE. V gave up 1 base and J gave up 3 bases, with 7 bases separating them. The CDR3 is CASSVTDEETQYF. The CDR3 bases are TGTGCCAGCAGCGTAACGGATGAAGAGACCCAGTACTTC.

The chain links TRBV5-1 to TRBJ2-6; 7 bases match TRBD1. Trimming removed 4 bases from V and 0 bases from J; junction bases left unmatched: 7. Germline CDR1 is SGHRS and CDR2 is YFSETQ. The CDR3 totals 17 residues. For the CDR3, the DNA is TGCGCCAGCAGCGTTACAGGGGCCGTCTCTGGGGCCAACGTCCTGACTTTC. Its protein is CASSVTGAVSGANVLTF.

The V and J genes are TRBV20-1 and TRBJ2-3; 7 nucleotides match TRBD1. CDR1 and CDR2 (germline): DFQATT, SNEGSKA (reference sequence). The J segment lost 1 base and the V segment lost 6 bases, leaving 7 bases of the junction unmatched. This CDR3 spans 14 amino acids. The DNA of the CDR3 is TGCAGTGCCATAGGGACAGCCCGCACAGATACGCAGTATTTT. Protein sequence: CSAIGTARTDTQYF.

This clonotype was found a few times. The chain has TRBV7-9 and TRBJ2-5; no definite D call. The CDR3 has 14 amino acids. Looked up from germline, CDR1 is SEHNR and CDR2 is FQNEAQ (reference sequence). The V end was cut by 1 base, the J end by 5 bases, with 11 bases between. The CDR3 DNA is TGTGCCAGCAGCTTAGTTGGCAGGTGGGAGACCCAGTACTTC. Translation gives CASSLVGRWETQYF.

This sequence joins TRBV7-2 and TRBJ1-5, with a tentative D call TRBD1 (5 bases). This CDR3 is built from 15 residues. The germline CDR1 and CDR2 sequences are SGHTA and FQGNSA. V was pared by 5 bases and J by 0 bases, with 11 bases between. The CDR3 here is CASSQGGLSNQPQHF. CDR3 nucleotides: TGTGCCAGCAGCCAGGGAGGGCTTAGCAATCAGCCCCAGCATTTT. Looking up the rest from reference TRBV7-2 and TRBJ1-5 gives the full variable domain: GAGVSQSPSNKVTEKGKDVELRCDPISGHTALYWYRQSLGQGLEFLIYFQGNSAPDKSGLPSDRFSAERTGGSVSTLTIQRTQQEDSAVYLCASSQGGLSNQPQHFGDGTRLSIL.

This clonotype was observed a few times. The chain couples TRBV10-3 to TRBJ2-4; weak D call: TRBD2 (5 bases). The CDR3 consists of 13 residues. Germline V CDR1 and CDR2: ENHRY, SYGVKD. V was clipped by 11 bases and J by 4 bases, with 15 bases between them. The CDR3 loop reads CAPPLGVKNIQYF. The CDR3 nucleotides read TGTGCCCCCCCCCTGGGAGTTAAAAACATTCAGTACTTC.

The chain recombines TRBV7-2 with TRBJ2-3; 10 nucleotides line up with TRBD2. The CDR3 totals 16 residues. Germline CDR1 SGHTA, CDR2 FQGNSA. The J segment lost 6 bases and the V segment lost 3 bases, leaving 9 bases of the junction unmatched. The chain's CDR3 is CASSFHSSGRADTQYF. The CDR3 nucleotides read TGTGCCAGCAGCTTTCACTCTAGCGGGAGAGCTGATACGCAGTATTTT.

Of note for this clonotype: A junction boundary mismatches the germline segment, possibly from a read error. The chain carries TRBV4-2 and TRBJ2-3; D not resolved. This CDR3 region has 12 residues. Germline V gene data show CDR1 as LGHNA and CDR2 as YNFKEQ. In DNA, the CDR3 is TGTGCCAGCAGCCAAAAGTCAGATACGCAGTATTTC. Translating it yields CASSQKSDTQYF.

This clonotype was counted between two and nine times. The chain uses TRBV7-2 and TRBJ2-4; D is undetermined. V lost 0 bases and J 9 bases, leaving 3 bases between the germline ends. Germline lookup yields CDR1 SGHTA and CDR2 FQGNSA. This CDR3 comprises 11 residues. The DNA of the CDR3 is TGTGCCAGCAGCTTAGCTGGCATTCAGTACTTC. As protein: CASSLAGIQYF.

V gene TRBV7-9 combines with J gene TRBJ2-1; TRBD2 matches at 8 bases. From germline, CDR1 is SEHNR and CDR2 FQNEAQ (reference sequence). The CDR3 runs 16 residues. The trim removed 6 bases at V and 6 bases at J, leaving 13 bases unmatched. The chain's CDR3 is CASSPKGIAGTNEQFF. Here the CDR3 DNA reads TGTGCCAGCAGTCCCAAGGGGATAGCGGGGACCAATGAGCAGTTCTTC.

In the case of this clonotype: The junction departs from the called germline gene at one end, perhaps through a read error. V usage is TRBV7-9 and J usage is TRBJ2-2, with a weak D call TRBD2 (5 bases). The germline gives CDR1 SEHNR, CDR2 FQNEAQ (reference sequence). This CDR3 contains 13 residues. CDR3 region: CASSKQQFGEPFF. CDR3 DNA sequence: TGTGCCAGCAGCAAACAGCAATTCGGGGAGCCGTTTTTT.

The chain links TRBV5-6 to TRBJ2-3, with TRBD1 matching 12 bases. Germline assignment: CDR1 SGHDT and CDR2 YYEEEE. J lost 1 base, V lost 4 bases, and 7 bases had no gene match. The CDR3 runs 17 residues. The CDR3 coding sequence is TGTGCCAGCAGCCCCGGGACAGGGGGCTGGGGCACAGATACGCAGTATTTT. Translating it yields CASSPGTGGWGTDTQYF. Combining the CDR3 with reference TRBV5-6 and TRBJ2-3 gives the whole variable domain DAGVTQSPTHLIKTRGQQVTLRCSPKSGHDTVSWYQQALGQGPQFIFQYYEEEERQRGNFPDRFSGHQFPNYSSELNVNALLLGDSALYLCASSPGTGGWGTDTQYFGPGTRLTVL.

The chain has TRBV18 and TRBJ2-5, with 7 bases matching TRBD2. J lost 1 base, V lost 8 bases, and 7 bases had no gene match. Germline CDR1 and CDR2: KGHSH and LQKENI. This CDR3 spans 14 amino acids. CDR3 DNA sequence: TGTGCCAGCGCGGCCACGGGGGGCCAAGAGACCCAGTACTTC. Its translation is CASAATGGQETQYF.

This clonotype was observed a few times. The chain combines TRBV20-1 with TRBJ2-1, with 10 bases that match TRBD1. V gave up 1 base and J gave up 8 bases; unmatched junction bases: 8. The germline V gene has CDR1 DFQATT and CDR2 SNEGSKA (reference sequence). This CDR3 spans 15 amino acids. CDR3 sequence reads: CSARGTGGRFDEQFF. CDR3 bases: TGCAGTGCTAGAGGGACAGGGGGTAGATTCGATGAGCAGTTCTTC.

The chain carries TRBV7-2 and TRBJ2-1; 10 bases are shared with TRBD2. Germline values: CDR1 SGHTA, CDR2 FQGNSA. This CDR3 is built from 15 residues. Trimming cost V 5 bases and J 10 bases; bases outside gene matches: 11. This CDR3 is CASSPYRTSGGEQFF. For the CDR3, the DNA is TGTGCCAGCAGCCCTTACCGGACTAGCGGCGGGGAGCAGTTCTTC.